The 5 T cell receptor beta chains listed next were all sequenced from one sample in a study of T-cell reconstitution after alpha-beta-depleted transplantation in children. TCRbeta library construction was performed incorporating unique molecular identifiers. In TCRdb, the PCR reads were re-called with MiXCR into one record per CDR3 protein. The sample lists about 440,000 distinct CDR3 sequences; around two fifths were seen once. This material consisted of PBMCs, taken before TCRalphabeta/CD19-depleted stem cell transplant. The receptors here all came from a girl aged 2 to 10 with aplastic anemia, due to receive a stem cell transplant.

A note on this clonotype: Germline is not matched at one junction end, which may reflect a read error. This rearrangement joins TRBV5-5 to TRBJ2-4, with D uncertain. The CDR3 sequence is 17 residues long. Germline CDR1 SGHKS, CDR2 YYEKEE (reference sequence). The CDR3 sequence: CASSLVDKEMDKNIQHF. Here the CDR3 DNA reads TGCGCCAGCAGCTTGGTTGACAAGGAGATGGATAAAAACATTCAGCACTTC.

As DNA, the CDR3 is TGTGCCAGCAGTTATGAAAGACAGACGAACTTCAATGAGCAGTTCTTC. The encoded protein is CASSYERQTNFNEQFF. The chain is built from TRBV6-2 or TRBV6-3 and TRBJ2-1; possible D gene TRBD1, 5 bases. This CDR3 comprises 16 residues. The germline V gene has CDR1 MNHEY and CDR2 SVGEGT. Trimming pared 3 bases from V and 6 bases from J, leaving 18 bases between.

This clonotype turned up a few times. This sequence joins TRBV21-1 and TRBJ2-7; the table's D gene call, TRBD1, was not cross checked with the DNA. TRBV21-1 is designated a pseudogene. This CDR3 contains 16 residues. The CDR3 is CASSKGGVSGHYEQYF. DNA for the CDR3: TGTGCCAGCAGCAAAGGAGGGGTTTCCGGGCACTACGAGCAGTACTTC.

This clonotype was seen ten or more times. The chain couples TRBV20-1 to TRBJ1-1; D may be TRBD1 (5 bases). Germline-derived CDR1 and CDR2 are DFQATT and SNEGSKA (reference sequence). This CDR3 spans 13 amino acids. The germline V and J ends were trimmed by 6 bases and 1 base, with 12 bases remaining between them. CDR3 sequence reads: CSARPGWNTEAFF. For the CDR3, the DNA is TGCAGTGCGCGGCCAGGGTGGAACACTGAAGCTTTCTTT.

This clonotype was counted many times. The V call is TRBV5-6, the J call TRBJ1-2, with D perhaps matching TRBD1 (6 bases). This CDR3 is 14 amino acids long. Germline-derived CDR1 and CDR2 are SGHDT and YYEEEE. V lost 0 bases and J 5 bases, leaving 11 bases between the germline ends. CDR3 amino acids: CASSLVGQGYGYTF. Written as DNA, the CDR3 is TGTGCCAGCAGCTTGGTAGGGCAGGGGTATGGCTACACCTTC.